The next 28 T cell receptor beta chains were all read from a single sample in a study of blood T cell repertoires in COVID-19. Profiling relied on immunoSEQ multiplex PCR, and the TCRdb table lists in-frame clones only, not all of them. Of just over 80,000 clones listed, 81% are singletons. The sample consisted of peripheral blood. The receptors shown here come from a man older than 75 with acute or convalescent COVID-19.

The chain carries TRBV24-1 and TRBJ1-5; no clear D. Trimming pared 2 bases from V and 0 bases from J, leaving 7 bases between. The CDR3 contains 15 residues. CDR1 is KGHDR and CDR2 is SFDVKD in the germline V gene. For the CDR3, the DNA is TGTGCCACCAGTGATTCCTCTAATAGCAATCAGCCCCAGCATTTT. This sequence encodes CATSDSSNSNQPQHF.

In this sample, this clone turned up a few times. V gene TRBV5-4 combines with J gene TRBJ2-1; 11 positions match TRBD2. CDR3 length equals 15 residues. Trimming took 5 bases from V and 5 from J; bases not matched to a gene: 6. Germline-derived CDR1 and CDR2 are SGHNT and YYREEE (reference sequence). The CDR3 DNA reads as TGTGCCAGCAGAAAAACTAGCGGGAGTCACAATGAGCAGTTCTTC. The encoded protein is CASRKTSGSHNEQFF.

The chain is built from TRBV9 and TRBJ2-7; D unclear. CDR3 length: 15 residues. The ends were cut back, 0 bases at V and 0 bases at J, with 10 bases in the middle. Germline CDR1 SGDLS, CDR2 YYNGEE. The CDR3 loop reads CASSVGNKFSYEQYF. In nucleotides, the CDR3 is TGTGCCAGCAGCGTAGGTAACAAGTTCTCCTACGAGCAGTACTTC.

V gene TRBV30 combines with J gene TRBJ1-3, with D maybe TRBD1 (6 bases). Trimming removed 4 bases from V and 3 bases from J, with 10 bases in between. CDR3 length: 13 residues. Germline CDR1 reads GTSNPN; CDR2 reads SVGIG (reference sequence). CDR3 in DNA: TGTGCCTGGATGGTACAGGGTGGAAACACCATATATTTT. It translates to CAWMVQGGNTIYF.

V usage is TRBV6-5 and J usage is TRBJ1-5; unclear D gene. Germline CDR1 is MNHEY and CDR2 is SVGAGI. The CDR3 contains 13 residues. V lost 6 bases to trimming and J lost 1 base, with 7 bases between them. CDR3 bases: TGTGCCAGCAGCCGACAAAGCAATCAGCCCCAGCATTTT. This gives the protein CASSRQSNQPQHF.

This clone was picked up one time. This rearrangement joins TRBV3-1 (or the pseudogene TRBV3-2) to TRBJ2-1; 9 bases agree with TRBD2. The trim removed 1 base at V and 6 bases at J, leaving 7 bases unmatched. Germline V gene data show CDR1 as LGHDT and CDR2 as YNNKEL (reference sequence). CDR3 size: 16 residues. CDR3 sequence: CASSQVRTSVPNEQFF. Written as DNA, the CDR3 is TGTGCCAGCAGCCAAGTTAGGACTAGCGTACCCAATGAGCAGTTCTTC.

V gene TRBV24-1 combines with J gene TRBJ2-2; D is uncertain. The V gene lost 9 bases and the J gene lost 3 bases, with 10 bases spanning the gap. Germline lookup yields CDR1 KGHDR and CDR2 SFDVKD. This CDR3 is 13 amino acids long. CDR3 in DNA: TGTGCCACCGAGGCAGACTACACCGGGGAGCTGTTTTTT. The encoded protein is CATEADYTGELFF.

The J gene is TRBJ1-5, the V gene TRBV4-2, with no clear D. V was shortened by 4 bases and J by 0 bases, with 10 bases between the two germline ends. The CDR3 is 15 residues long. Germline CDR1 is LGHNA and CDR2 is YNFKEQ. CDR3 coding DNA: TGTGCCAGCAGCCGAACAGACTATAGCAATCAGCCCCAGCATTTT. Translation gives CASSRTDYSNQPQHF.

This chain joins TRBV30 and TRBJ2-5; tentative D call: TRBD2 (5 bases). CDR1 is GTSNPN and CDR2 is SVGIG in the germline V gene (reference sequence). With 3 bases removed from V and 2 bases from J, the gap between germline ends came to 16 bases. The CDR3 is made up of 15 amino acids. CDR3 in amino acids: CAWREDRTRQETQYF. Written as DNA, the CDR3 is TGTGCCTGGAGGGAGGATAGGACGCGTCAAGAGACCCAGTACTTC.

The CDR3 DNA follows: TGTGCCAGCAGCTCCCAGGGGGATGCTAACTATGGCTACACCTTC. This encodes CASSSQGDANYGYTF. The chain combines TRBV7-2 with TRBJ1-2, with TRBD1 matching 7 bases. V was pared by 4 bases and J by 0 bases, with 5 bases of the junction left unmatched. Per germline, CDR1 SGHTA and CDR2 FQGNSA. The CDR3 contains 15 residues. The full variable domain, in which reference TRBV7-2 and TRBJ1-2 provide the parts outside the CDR3, is GAGVSQSPSNKVTEKGKDVELRCDPISGHTALYWYRQSLGQGLEFLIYFQGNSAPDKSGLPSDRFSAERTGGSVSTLTIQRTQQEDSAVYLCASSSQGDANYGYTFGSGTRLTVV.

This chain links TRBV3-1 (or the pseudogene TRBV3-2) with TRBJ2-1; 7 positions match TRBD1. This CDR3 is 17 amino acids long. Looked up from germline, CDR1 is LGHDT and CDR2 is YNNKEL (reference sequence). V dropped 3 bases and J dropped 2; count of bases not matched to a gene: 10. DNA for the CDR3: TGTGCCAGCAGCCACCCCGCCCGACAGGGCCCCTACAATGAGCAGTTCTTC. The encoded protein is CASSHPARQGPYNEQFF.

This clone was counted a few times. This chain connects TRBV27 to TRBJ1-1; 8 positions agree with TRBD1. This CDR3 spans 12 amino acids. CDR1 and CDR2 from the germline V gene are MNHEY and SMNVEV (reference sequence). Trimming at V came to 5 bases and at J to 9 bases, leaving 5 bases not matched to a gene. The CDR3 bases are TGTGCCAGCAGTCCGGGCAGGGGGCAAGCTTTCTTT. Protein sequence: CASSPGRGQAFF.

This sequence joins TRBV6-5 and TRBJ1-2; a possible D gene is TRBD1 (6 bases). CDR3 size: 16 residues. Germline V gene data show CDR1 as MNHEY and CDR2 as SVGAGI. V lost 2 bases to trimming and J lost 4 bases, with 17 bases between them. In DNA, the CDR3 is TGTGCCAGCAGTTACACGGACAGTCTAGGATTCTATGGCTACACCTTC. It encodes CASSYTDSLGFYGYTF.

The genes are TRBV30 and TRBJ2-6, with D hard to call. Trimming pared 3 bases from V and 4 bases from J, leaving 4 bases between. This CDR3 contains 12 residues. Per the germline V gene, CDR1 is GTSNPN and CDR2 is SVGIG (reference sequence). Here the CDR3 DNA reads TGTGCCTGGAGCCCAGGGGCCAACGTCCTGACTTTC. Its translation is CAWSPGANVLTF.

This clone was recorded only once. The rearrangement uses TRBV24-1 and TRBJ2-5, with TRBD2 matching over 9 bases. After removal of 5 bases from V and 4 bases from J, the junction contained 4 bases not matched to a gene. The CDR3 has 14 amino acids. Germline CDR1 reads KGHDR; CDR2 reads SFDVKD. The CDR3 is CATSGTLAGETQYF. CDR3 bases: TGTGCCACCAGTGGGACACTAGCGGGAGAGACCCAGTACTTC.

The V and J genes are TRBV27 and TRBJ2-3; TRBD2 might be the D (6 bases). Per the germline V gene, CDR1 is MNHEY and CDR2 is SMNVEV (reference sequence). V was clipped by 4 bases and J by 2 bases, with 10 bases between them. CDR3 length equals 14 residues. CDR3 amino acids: CASSSGLITDTQYF. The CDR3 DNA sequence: TGTGCCAGCAGTTCGGGACTTATCACAGATACGCAGTATTTT.

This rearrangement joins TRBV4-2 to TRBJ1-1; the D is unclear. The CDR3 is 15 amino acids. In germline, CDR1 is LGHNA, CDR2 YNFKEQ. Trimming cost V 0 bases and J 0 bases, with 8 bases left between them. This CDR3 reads CASSQDTAMNTEAFF. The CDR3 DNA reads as TGTGCCAGCAGCCAAGACACAGCAATGAACACTGAAGCTTTCTTT.

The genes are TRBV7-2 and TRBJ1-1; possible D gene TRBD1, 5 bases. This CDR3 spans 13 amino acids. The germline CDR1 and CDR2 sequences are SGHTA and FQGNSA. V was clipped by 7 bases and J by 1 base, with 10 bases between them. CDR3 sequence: CASTPDRNTEAFF. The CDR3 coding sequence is TGTGCCAGCACTCCCGACAGGAACACTGAAGCTTTCTTT.

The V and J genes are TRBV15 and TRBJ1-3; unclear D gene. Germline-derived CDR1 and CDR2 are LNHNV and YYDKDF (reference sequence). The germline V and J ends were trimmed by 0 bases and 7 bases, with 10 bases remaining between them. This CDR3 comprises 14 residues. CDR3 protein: CATSRDQGRNTIYF. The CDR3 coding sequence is TGTGCCACCAGCAGAGATCAAGGGAGGAACACCATATATTTT.

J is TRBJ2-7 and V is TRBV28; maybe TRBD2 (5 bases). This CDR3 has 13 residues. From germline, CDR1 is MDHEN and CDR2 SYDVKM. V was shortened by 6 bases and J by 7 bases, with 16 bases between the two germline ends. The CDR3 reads CASSLTDFQEQYF. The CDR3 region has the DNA TGTGCCAGCAGCCTGACGGACTTTCAAGAGCAGTACTTC. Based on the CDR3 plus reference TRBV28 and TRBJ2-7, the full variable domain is DVKVTQSSRYLVKRTGEKVFLECVQDMDHENMFWYRQDPGLGLRLIYFSYDVKMKEKGDIPEGYSVSREKKERFSLILESASTNQTSMYLCASSLTDFQEQYFGPGTRLTVT.

The DNA of the CDR3 is TGTGCCAGCAGGGACGGGACCTACAATGAGCAGTTCTTC. This sequence encodes CASRDGTYNEQFF. J is TRBJ2-1 and V is TRBV27; D might be TRBD2 (5 bases). The CDR3 totals 13 residues. Deletions cut 6 bases from V and 2 bases from J, with 8 bases between. Germline V gene lookup returns CDR1 MNHEY and CDR2 SMNVEV (reference sequence).

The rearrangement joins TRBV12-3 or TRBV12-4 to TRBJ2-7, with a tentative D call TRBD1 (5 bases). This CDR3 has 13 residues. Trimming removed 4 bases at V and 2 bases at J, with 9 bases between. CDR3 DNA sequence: TGTGCCAGCAGTTCAGGGATTGCCTACGAGCAGTACTTC. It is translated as CASSSGIAYEQYF.

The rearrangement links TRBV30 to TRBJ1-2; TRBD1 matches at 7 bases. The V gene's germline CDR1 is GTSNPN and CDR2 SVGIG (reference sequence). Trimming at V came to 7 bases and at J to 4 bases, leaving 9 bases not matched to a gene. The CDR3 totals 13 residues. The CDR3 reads CASWTGLVYGYTF. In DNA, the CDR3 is TGTGCCTCCTGGACAGGATTAGTCTATGGCTACACCTTC.

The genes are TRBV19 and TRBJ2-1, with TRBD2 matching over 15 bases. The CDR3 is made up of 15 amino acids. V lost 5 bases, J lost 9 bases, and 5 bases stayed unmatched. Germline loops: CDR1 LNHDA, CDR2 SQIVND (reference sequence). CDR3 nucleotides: TGTGCCAGTAGTTCACGGACTAGCGGGAGGGGTGAGCAGTTCTTC. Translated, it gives CASSSRTSGRGEQFF.

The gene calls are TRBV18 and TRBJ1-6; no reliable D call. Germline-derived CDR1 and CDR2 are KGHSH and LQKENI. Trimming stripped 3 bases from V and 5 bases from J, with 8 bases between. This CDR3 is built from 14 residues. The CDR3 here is CASSPSRDNSPLHF. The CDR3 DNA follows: TGTGCCAGCTCACCGAGTCGTGATAATTCACCCCTCCACTTT. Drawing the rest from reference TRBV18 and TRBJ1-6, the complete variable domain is NAGVMQNPRHLVRRRGQEARLRCSPMKGHSHVYWYRQLPEEGLKFMVYLQKENIIDESGMPKERFSAEFPKEGPSILRIQQVVRGDSAAYFCASSPSRDNSPLHFGNGTRLTVT.

CDR3 in amino acids: CASSRTGGFVSGNTIYF. The CDR3 DNA follows: TGTGCCAGCTCCAGGACAGGGGGATTCGTCTCTGGAAACACCATATATTTT. The chain has TRBV5-6 and TRBJ1-3, with 10 bases fitting TRBD1. The CDR3 sequence is 17 residues long. Trimming removed 7 bases from V and 0 bases from J; junction bases left unmatched: 10. Germline loops: CDR1 SGHDT, CDR2 YYEEEE. The variable domain in full, completed from reference TRBV5-6 and TRBJ1-3, reads DAGVTQSPTHLIKTRGQQVTLRCSPKSGHDTVSWYQQALGQGPQFIFQYYEEEERQRGNFPDRFSGHQFPNYSSELNVNALLLGDSALYLCASSRTGGFVSGNTIYFGEGSWLTVV.

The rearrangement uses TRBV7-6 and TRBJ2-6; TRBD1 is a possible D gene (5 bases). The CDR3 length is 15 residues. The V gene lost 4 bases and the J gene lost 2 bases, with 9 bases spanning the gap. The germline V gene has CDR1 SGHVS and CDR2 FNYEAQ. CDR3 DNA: TGTGCCAGCAGCTCACAGGCTCCTGGGGCCAACGTCCTGACTTTC. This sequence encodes CASSSQAPGANVLTF.

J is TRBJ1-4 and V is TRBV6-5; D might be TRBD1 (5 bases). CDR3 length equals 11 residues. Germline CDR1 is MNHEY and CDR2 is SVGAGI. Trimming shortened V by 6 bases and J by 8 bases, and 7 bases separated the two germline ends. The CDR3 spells CASRGREKLFF. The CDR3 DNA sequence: TGTGCCAGCAGGGGGCGGGAAAAACTGTTTTTT.